These 28 T cell receptor beta chains were sequenced from one sample in a study of tissue T cells after allogeneic stem cell transplantation. Time point in this sample: mouse harvest day 14 after allogeneic transplant. The graft held 10^6 splenic CD5+ T cells and 10^7 T-cell-depleted bone marrow cells. Method: immunoSEQ multiplex PCR; TCRdb's copy keeps in-frame clones and lacks some. The sample includes 5,500 to 8,500 clones, roughly a third of them seen just once. Sequenced: skin. These receptors all come from a female BALB/c mouse given C57BL/6 T cells with graft-versus-host disease after an allogeneic hematopoietic cell transplant.

Turning to this clone: Genes and germline come from the mouse. The sequenced CDR3 bases are TGTGCAAGCAGCTTTCTGGGGCCATATGAACAGTAC. Translating gives CASSFLGPYEQY. The complete CDR3 protein is CASSFLGPYEQYF. The V and J genes are TRBV16 and TRBJ2-7; TRBD2 might be the D (6 bases). The read halts 1 residue ahead of the CDR3 end, with the missing end drawn from the germline J gene. V lost 3 bases to trimming and J lost 4 bases, with 10 bases between them. The germline V gene has CDR1 SGHSA and CDR2 FRNQAP. The CDR3 sequence is 13 residues long.

About this clone: Gene and germline names: mouse. Read coverage stops 1 residue before the CDR3 terminus; the germline J gene supplies the remainder. V and J are TRBV26 and TRBJ1-6; D ambiguous. TRBJ1-6 is known as an ORF, though its function is uncertain. Germline CDR1 is KGHPV and CDR2 is FQNQEV (reference sequence). The CDR3 runs to 14 residues. V lost 5 bases and J lost 0, with 5 bases in between. The CDR3 DNA, read in part, is TGTGCCAGCAGTTTGTATTCCTATAATTCGCCCCTCTAC. Residues: CASSLYSYNSPLY. The entire CDR3 sequence reads CASSLYSYNSPLYF.

This clone is medium-sized (0.01 to 0.1%). Genes and germline come from the mouse. The part of the CDR3 DNA that was read is TGTGCCAGCAGCCAAGAGGGGGGCGCGGCAGAAACGCTGTAT. Protein sequence: CASSQEGGAAETLY. The complete CDR3 sequence is CASSQEGGAAETLYF. V usage is TRBV5 and J usage is TRBJ2-3; D might be TRBD2 (7 bases). The read ends 1 residue early relative to the CDR3; the germline J gene fills the gap. The CDR3 has 15 residues. Germline V gene sequence: CDR1 LGHNA, CDR2 YNLKQL (reference sequence). V gave up 0 bases and J gave up 3 bases, with 10 bases separating them.

As to this clone: The gene names here belong to mouse. With the read ending 1 residue before the CDR3 end, the germline J gene is used to fill in that end. J is TRBJ2-3 and V is TRBV3; tentatively, D is TRBD1 (6 bases). Germline CDR1 reads SNHLY; CDR2 reads FYNGKV (reference sequence). V was shortened by 5 bases and J by 4 bases, with 10 bases between the two germline ends. The length of the CDR3 is 13 residues. CDR3 residues: CASSPQGTETLYF. The DNA read from the CDR3 is TGTGCCAGCAGCCCCCAGGGGACAGAAACGCTGTAT.

Note on this clone: Here the gene names and germline are mouse. The CDR3 DNA, read in part, is TGTGCCAGCAGTCTGTCAGGGCGGGAAGTCTTC. Protein sequence: CASSLSGREVF. The entire CDR3 sequence reads CASSLSGREVFF. This chain uses TRBV26 with TRBJ1-1; D not certain. The read finishes 1 residue shy of the CDR3 end, and the germline J gene is used to complete it. The CDR3 is 12 residues long. Trimming pared 0 bases from V and 8 bases from J, leaving 7 bases between. Germline assignment: CDR1 KGHPV and CDR2 FQNQEV (reference sequence).

In regard to this clone: Gene names and germline refer to mouse. The sequenced fragment ends 1 residue before the CDR3 boundary, so the rest is inferred from the germline J gene. This sequence joins TRBV23 and TRBJ1-2. Germline-derived CDR1 and CDR2 are KGHTA and FQNQQP. The CDR3 extends over 12 amino acids. Partial CDR3 DNA: TGCTCCAGCAGTCAAGGGGACTCCGACTACACC. It translates to CSSSQGDSDYT. In full, the CDR3 reads CSSSQGDSDYTF.

About this clone: The germline and genes are mouse ones. The read ends 1 residue early relative to the CDR3; the germline J gene fills the gap. V is TRBV26 and J is TRBJ2-2; 7 bases match TRBD2. Trimming cost V 0 bases and J 0 bases; bases outside gene matches: 4. The CDR3 has 17 residues. The germline V gene has CDR1 KGHPV and CDR2 FQNQEV (reference sequence). This CDR3 reads CASSLSTGVANTGQLYF. The sequenced CDR3 bases are TGTGCCAGCAGTCTGTCCACTGGGGTTGCAAACACCGGGCAGCTCTAC.

With respect to this clone: The genes and germline here are from mouse. This CDR3 reads CASSIGTFSYEQYF. The sequenced CDR3 bases are TGTGCCAGCTCTATCGGGACTTTTTCCTATGAACAGTAC. This chain joins TRBV12-1 and TRBJ2-7; a weak D match, TRBD2 (6 bases). The read gets to within 1 residue of the CDR3 end, and the germline J gene fills in the rest. Between the trimmed V and J ends, which lost 3 bases and 1 base, there was a span of 12 bases. Germline loops: CDR1 SGHSN, CDR2 HYEKVE. This CDR3 contains 14 residues.

By sample share, this clone is medium-sized. The gene names given are mouse names. The read ends 1 residue shy of where the CDR3 ends; the end is completed using the germline J gene. The chain uses TRBV26 and TRBJ1-4, with D perhaps TRBD1 (6 bases). The CDR3 covers 14 residues. CDR1 is KGHPV and CDR2 is FQNQEV in the germline V gene (reference sequence). Trimming shortened V by 4 bases and J by 0 bases, and 6 bases separated the two germline ends. This chain's CDR3 is CASSRTVSNERLFF. The part of the CDR3 DNA that was read is TGTGCCAGCAGTCGGACAGTTTCCAACGAAAGATTATTT.

On this clone: Mouse gene names apply. The read falls 1 residue short of the CDR3 end, and the missing part is taken from the germline J gene. The chain combines TRBV3 with TRBJ1-2, with 7 bases lining up with TRBD1. J gave up 4 bases and V 6 bases, and 2 bases lay outside the gene matches. The CDR3 totals 12 residues. Germline V gene data show CDR1 as SNHLY and CDR2 as FYNGKV (reference sequence). The DNA read from the CDR3 is TGTGCCAGCAGACAGGGGAGCTCCGACTACACC. Its protein product is CASRQGSSDYT. The whole CDR3 sequence reads CASRQGSSDYTF.

Turning to this clone: A single base separates this from a much larger clone, so it may be a read error. The genes are named according to mouse. With the read ending 1 residue before the CDR3 end, the germline J gene is used to fill in that end. The chain links TRBV26 to TRBJ2-3; D might be TRBD1 or TRBD2, each matching 5 bases. Germline loops: CDR1 KGHPV, CDR2 FQNQEV (reference sequence). The length of the CDR3 is 14 residues. V was cut by 4 bases and J by 0 bases, with 8 bases left in between. The CDR3 loop reads CASSRGSSAETLYF. CDR3 DNA (partial): TGTGCCAGCAGTCGGGGGTCTAGTGCAGAAACGCTGTAT.

As concerns this clone: Gene names are the mouse ones. The sequenced fragment ends 1 residue before the CDR3 boundary, so the rest is inferred from the germline J gene. The chain recombines TRBV23 with TRBJ2-5. CDR3 size: 13 residues. Per the germline V gene, CDR1 is KGHTA and CDR2 is FQNQQP. CDR3 bases read: TGCTCCAGCAGTTGGCATAACCAAGACACCCAGTAC. Protein: CSSSWHNQDTQY. Given in full, the CDR3 is CSSSWHNQDTQYF.

By sample fraction, this clone is medium-sized. Gene labels here are mouse ones. The CDR3 end falls 1 residue outside the read, so it is completed with the germline J gene. The gene calls are TRBV26 and TRBJ2-7, with 8 bases that match TRBD1. CDR1 is KGHPV and CDR2 is FQNQEV in the germline V gene (reference sequence). The CDR3 extends over 15 amino acids. V shed 2 bases, J shed 0 bases, and the junction held 3 bases outside the gene matches. The CDR3 spells CASSLPGGDSYEQYF. The DNA read from the CDR3 is TGTGCCAGCAGTCTGCCAGGGGGCGACTCCTATGAACAGTAC.

This clone was counted only a few times. All gene names here are mouse names. The read finishes 1 residue shy of the CDR3 end, and the germline J gene is used to complete it. The rearrangement links TRBV26 to TRBJ2-4; D possibly corresponds to TRBD2 (6 bases). V was trimmed by 0 bases and J by 0 bases, leaving 7 bases between them. The CDR3 has 15 residues. The germline V gene has CDR1 KGHPV and CDR2 FQNQEV (reference sequence). The DNA read from the CDR3 is TGTGCCAGCAGTCTGTCGGGGGGTAGTCAAAACACCTTGTAC. Translated: CASSLSGGSQNTLY. Given in full, the CDR3 is CASSLSGGSQNTLYF.

This clone was observed a handful of times. Gene names and germline match the mouse. The sequenced fragment ends 1 residue before the CDR3 boundary, so the rest is inferred from the germline J gene. V is TRBV26 and J is TRBJ2-5; maybe TRBD1 (6 bases). With 4 bases removed from V and 3 bases from J, the gap between germline ends came to 11 bases. Germline values: CDR1 KGHPV, CDR2 FQNQEV (reference sequence). This CDR3 is 14 amino acids long. CDR3: CASSPGTTQDTQYF. The CDR3 bases that were read are TGTGCCAGCAGTCCCGGGACAACTCAAGACACCCAGTAC.

Turning to this clone: Gene names and germline refer to mouse. The read halts 1 residue ahead of the CDR3 end, with the missing end drawn from the germline J gene. The rearrangement uses TRBV2 and TRBJ2-7; possible D gene TRBD2, 6 bases. The V and J ends lost 0 bases and 5 bases respectively, with 8 bases between them. CDR1 and CDR2 (germline): LGHNA, YSYQKL. CDR3 length: 13 amino acids. CDR3 DNA, as far as it was read: TGTGCCAGCAGCCAAGATTTGGGGGATGAACAGTAC. This codes for CASSQDLGDEQY. The entire CDR3 protein is CASSQDLGDEQYF.

This clone was counted a few times. Mouse names are used for the genes. The read terminates 1 residue before the CDR3 end, so the remaining end is supplied by the germline J gene. This chain uses TRBV16 with TRBJ2-7; 7 bases fit TRBD1. Unmatched junction bases numbered 4, after V lost 0 bases and J lost 5 bases. Germline V gene sequence: CDR1 SGHSA, CDR2 FRNQAP. CDR3 length: 14 amino acids. The CDR3 bases that were read are TGTGCAAGCAGCTTAGAAACAGGGGTGGATGAACAGTAC. Its translation is CASSLETGVDEQY. The entire CDR3 reads CASSLETGVDEQYF.

By proportion, this clone is medium-sized. The germline and genes are mouse ones. The read terminates 1 residue before the CDR3 end, so the remaining end is supplied by the germline J gene. The rearrangement uses TRBV1 and TRBJ1-1; TRBD1 aligns across 9 bases. The V segment lost 4 bases and the J segment 1 base; nucleotides outside the gene matches: 1. CDR1 is NSQYPW, CDR2 LRSPGD, per germline (reference sequence). The CDR3 sequence is 14 residues long. The sequenced CDR3 bases are TGCACCTGCAGTGACAGGGGGCGAAACACAGAAGTCTTC. Encoded protein: CTCSDRGRNTEVF. The CDR3 reads in full as CTCSDRGRNTEVFF.

Of note for this clone: Mouse gene names and germline throughout. CDR3 bases read: TGTGCCAGCAGTTTAAGACGGGGGAATTCTGGAAATACGCTCTAT. Translated: CASSLRRGNSGNTLY. From start to end, the CDR3 is CASSLRRGNSGNTLYF. The V gene is TRBV15, the J gene TRBJ1-3, with D tentatively TRBD1 (5 bases). The CDR3 end is not reached by the read, which stops 1 residue before it; the germline J gene fills it in. Germline V CDR1 and CDR2: SGHND, FRSKSL. CDR3 length equals 16 residues. Trimming shortened V by 2 bases and J by 0 bases, and 11 bases separated the two germline ends.

A remark on this clone: These gene names are mouse names. From the germline J gene comes the end of the CDR3, since the read stops 1 residue before it. Other DNA sequences of this sample code for an identical CDR3. The chain employs TRBV26 and TRBJ1-1; D is unresolved. CDR3 size: 14 residues. Looked up from germline, CDR1 is KGHPV and CDR2 is FQNQEV (reference sequence). Between the trimmed V and J ends, which lost 2 bases and 0 bases, there was a span of 7 bases. CDR3 sequence reads: CASSLGHANTEVFF. CDR3 DNA, as far as it was read: TGTGCCAGCAGTCTGGGGCACGCAAACACAGAAGTCTTC. Variable domain in full (rest from reference TRBV26 and TRBJ1-1): NSKVIQTPRYLVKGQGQKAKMRCIPEKGHPVVFWYQQNKNNEFKFLINFQNQEVLQQIDMTEKRFSAECPSNSPCSLEIQSSEAGDSALYLCASSLGHANTEVFFGKGTRLTVV.

About this clone itself: Gene names and germline match the mouse. The read stops 1 residue short of the end of the CDR3; the missing end is completed from the germline J gene. The chain joins TRBV26 to TRBJ1-4; no clear D. The V gene's germline CDR1 is KGHPV and CDR2 FQNQEV (reference sequence). V was cut by 2 bases and J by 7 bases, with 11 bases left in between. This CDR3 has 14 residues. The CDR3 DNA, read in part, is TGTGCCAGCAGTCTGAGCCAGCCCGGCGAAAGATTATTT. Amino acids: CASSLSQPGERLF. The CDR3, in full, reads CASSLSQPGERLFF.

This clone was seen more than once but under ten times. The gene symbols are mouse symbols. The sequence runs out 1 residue before the end of the CDR3; the remainder is reconstructed from the germline J gene. V is TRBV20 and J is TRBJ1-1; possibly TRBD1 for D (5 bases). This CDR3 has 12 amino acids. Germline values: CDR1 GFQATS, CDR2 STVNSAI. Trimming stripped 3 bases from V and 1 base from J, with 6 bases between. The CDR3 spells CGARRGNTEVFF. CDR3 DNA, as far as it was read: TGTGGTGCTAGAAGGGGAAACACAGAAGTCTTC.

This clone was observed a handful of times. Gene names refer to mouse genes. The CDR3 extends 1 residue past the end of the read, so its final part is completed from the germline J gene. The chain has TRBV23 and TRBJ2-5; the DNA was not used to check the table's D call, TRBD2. Germline V gene lookup returns CDR1 KGHTA and CDR2 FQNQQP. The CDR3 is 13 amino acids. Incomplete CDR3 DNA: TGCTCCAGCAGTCGTGGGGGCCAAGACACCCAGTAC. It encodes CSSSRGGQDTQY. The whole CDR3 protein is CSSSRGGQDTQYF.

By frequency in the sample, this clone is medium-sized (0.01 to 0.1%). The germline and genes are mouse ones. The read is 1 residue too short to cover the CDR3 end, so that end is filled in from the germline J gene. The chain uses TRBV23 and TRBJ2-7; the D call of TRBD1 is as the table states it, not checked on the DNA. This CDR3 has 13 amino acids. CDR1 is KGHTA, CDR2 FQNQQP, per germline. The CDR3 DNA, read in part, is TGCTCCAGCAGTCCGACACCCTCCTATGAACAGTAC. Translated, it gives CSSSPTPSYEQY. The entire CDR3 is CSSSPTPSYEQYF.

Worth noting for this clone: Gene names and germline match the mouse. The read ends 1 residue before the CDR3 terminus; that terminus is restored from the germline J gene. V is TRBV20 and J is TRBJ1-1, with D possibly being TRBD1 (5 bases). Germline assignment: CDR1 GFQATS and CDR2 STVNSAI. The ends were cut back, 0 bases at V and 0 bases at J, with 5 bases in the middle. The CDR3 extends over 13 amino acids. The CDR3 DNA, read in part, is TGTGGTGCTAGGGAGGGACAGAACACAGAAGTCTTC. This encodes CGAREGQNTEVF. The full CDR3 protein is CGAREGQNTEVFF.

Comment on this clone: Mouse germline and gene names are used. The read falls 1 residue short of the CDR3 end, and the missing part is taken from the germline J gene. The chain uses TRBV26 and TRBJ1-3; weak D call: TRBD1 (5 bases). In germline, CDR1 is KGHPV, CDR2 FQNQEV (reference sequence). V gave up 1 base and J gave up 0 bases, with 7 bases separating them. The length of the CDR3 is 15 residues. The sequenced CDR3 bases are TGTGCCAGCAGTCTGTTCAGGGATTCTGGAAATACGCTCTAT. Its protein is CASSLFRDSGNTLY. The complete CDR3 protein is CASSLFRDSGNTLYF.

By its share, this clone is medium-sized. Gene names denote mouse genes. The read ends 1 residue early relative to the CDR3; the germline J gene fills the gap. V gene TRBV23 combines with J gene TRBJ2-7; the table's D call TRBD2 went unverified against the DNA. CDR3 length equals 13 residues. Per the germline V gene, CDR1 is KGHTA and CDR2 is FQNQQP. The covered CDR3 bases are TGCTCCAGCAGTCGACTGGGGGTCGCTGAACAGTAC. As protein: CSSSRLGVAEQY. The whole CDR3 reads CSSSRLGVAEQYF. The full variable domain, rest sourced from reference TRBV23 and TRBJ2-7, is DAAVTQKPRYLIKMKGQEAEMKCIPEKGHTAVFWYQQKQSKELKFLIYFQNQQPLDQIDMVKERFSAVCPSSSLCSLGIRTCEAEDSALYLCSSSRLGVAEQYFGPGTRLTVL.

Details on this clone: Mouse germline and gene names are used. The read terminates 1 residue before the CDR3 end, so the remaining end is supplied by the germline J gene. This rearrangement joins TRBV26 to TRBJ1-1; maybe TRBD1 (5 bases). The V gene's germline CDR1 is KGHPV and CDR2 FQNQEV (reference sequence). The germline V and J ends were trimmed by 2 bases and 0 bases, with 7 bases remaining between them. The CDR3 has 14 amino acids. Incomplete CDR3 DNA: TGTGCCAGCAGTCTGGGGGGGGCAAACACAGAAGTCTTC. Encoded protein: CASSLGGANTEVF. The CDR3, in full, reads CASSLGGANTEVFF.